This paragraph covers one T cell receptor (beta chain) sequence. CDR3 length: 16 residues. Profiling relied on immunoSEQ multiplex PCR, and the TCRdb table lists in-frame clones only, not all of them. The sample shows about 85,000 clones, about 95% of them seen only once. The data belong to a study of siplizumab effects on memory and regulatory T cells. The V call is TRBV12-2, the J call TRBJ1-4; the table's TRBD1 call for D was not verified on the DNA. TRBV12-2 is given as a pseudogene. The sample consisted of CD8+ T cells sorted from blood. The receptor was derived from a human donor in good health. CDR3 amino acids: CASRPGTANQNEKLFF. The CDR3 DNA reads TGTGCAAGTCGTCCCGGGACAGCCAACCAGAATGAAAAACTGTTTTTT.